The present T cell receptor (beta chain) was sequenced within a study of cytomegalovirus exposure and HLA in healthy donors. The primer mix had 60 Vbeta and 13 Jbeta primers. Using immunoSEQ multiplex PCR, the repertoire was profiled, and TCRdb retains in-frame clones only, with some absent. The sample contains about 120,000 clones, around 80% of which appear only once. The ends lost 3 bases at V and 4 bases at J; junction bases unmatched: 8. This CDR3 region has 16 residues. CDR1 and CDR2 (germline): LNHDA, SQIVND (reference sequence). The sequenced sample was PBMCs. This TCR derives from a young man in good health and CMV-seropositive. This rearrangement joins TRBV19 to TRBJ1-3; 8 bases line up with TRBD1. The CDR3 loop reads CASSINRGFGGNTIYF. In DNA form, the CDR3 reads TGTGCCAGTAGTATCAACAGGGGGTTCGGCGGAAACACCATATATTTT.